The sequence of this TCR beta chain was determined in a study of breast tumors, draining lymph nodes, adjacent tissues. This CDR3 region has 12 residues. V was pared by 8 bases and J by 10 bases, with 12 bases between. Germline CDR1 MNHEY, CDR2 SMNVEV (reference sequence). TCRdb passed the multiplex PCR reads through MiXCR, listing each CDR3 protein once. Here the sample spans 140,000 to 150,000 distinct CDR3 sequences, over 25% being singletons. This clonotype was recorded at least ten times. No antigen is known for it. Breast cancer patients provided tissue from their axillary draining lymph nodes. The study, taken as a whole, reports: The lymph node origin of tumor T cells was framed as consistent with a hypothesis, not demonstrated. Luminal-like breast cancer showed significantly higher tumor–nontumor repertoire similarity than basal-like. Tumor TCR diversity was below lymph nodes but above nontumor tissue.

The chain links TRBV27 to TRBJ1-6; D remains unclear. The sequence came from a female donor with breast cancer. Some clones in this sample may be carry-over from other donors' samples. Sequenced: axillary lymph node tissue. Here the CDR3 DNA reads TGTGCCAGCGGTCGGAGCAACTCACCCCTCCACTTT. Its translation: CASGRSNSPLHF.